The rows below give T cell receptor beta chains drawn from one sample of a study of T cell repertoires in cytomegalovirus infection. TCRdb ran MiXCR on the reads and lists one entry per CDR3 protein. The sample includes about 740,000 distinct CDR3 sequences, roughly 33% of them seen just once. Their antigens remain unidentified. The material was cultured PBMCs, obtained from culture after CMV antigen stimulation. The receptors were sampled from a human donor in good health (CMV status not recorded). Some clones in this sample may be carry-over from other donors' samples. CDR3s include the opening cysteine and the closing phenylalanine or tryptophan. The order of the fields is V gene, clone size, D gene, J gene, CDR3 protein, CDR3 DNA. D genes are given only for firm matches. The size entry is marked missing in some rows and otherwise reads once, few, many or a size class.

V gene: TRBV5-1; clone size: once; D gene: TRBD2; J gene: TRBJ2-1; CDR3 protein: CASSLWTSPRNEQFF; CDR3 DNA: TGCGCCAGCAGCTTGTGGACTAGTCCCCGCAATGAGCAGTTCTTC
V gene: TRBV12-5; clone size: -; D gene: -; J gene: TRBJ2-3; CDR3 protein: CASGPATDTQYF; CDR3 DNA: TGTGCTAGTGGTCCTGCTACAGATACGCAGTATTTT
V gene: TRBV18; clone size: -; D gene: -; J gene: TRBJ1-1; CDR3 protein: CASSLQAFNTEAFF; CDR3 DNA: TGTGCCAGCTCACTACAGGCATTCAACACTGAAGCTTTCTTT
V gene: TRBV7-2; clone size: many; D gene: -; J gene: TRBJ2-5; CDR3 protein: CASSSQQVQTQYF; CDR3 DNA: TGTGCCAGCAGCTCCCAGCAGGTCCAGACCCAGTACTTC
V gene: TRBV7-8; clone size: -; D gene: -; J gene: TRBJ2-7; CDR3 protein: CASGAKELSGNEQYF; CDR3 DNA: TGTGCCAGCGGGGCTAAGGAATTGTCGGGGAACGAGCAGTACTTC
V gene: TRBV7-2; clone size: many; D gene: -; J gene: TRBJ1-6; CDR3 protein: CASSLGTGYYNSPLHF; CDR3 DNA: TGTGCCAGCAGCTTAGGAACAGGGTACTATAATTCACCCCTCCACTTT
V gene: TRBV10-3; clone size: -; D gene: TRBD1; J gene: TRBJ2-7; CDR3 protein: CAISARTGETTEQYF; CDR3 DNA: TGTGCCATCAGTGCTCGGACAGGGGAGACTACAGAGCAGTACTTC
V gene: TRBV12-3/TRBV12-4; clone size: -; D gene: TRBD2; J gene: TRBJ2-7; CDR3 protein: CASSPGEGQYF; CDR3 DNA: TGTGCCAGCAGCCCCGGGGAGGGGCAGTACTTC
V gene: TRBV7-6; clone size: few; D gene: -; J gene: TRBJ2-1; CDR3 protein: CASSPQGYSYNEQFF; CDR3 DNA: TGTGCCAGCAGCCCTCAGGGGTACTCCTACAATGAGCAGTTCTTC
V gene: TRBV7-4; clone size: once; D gene: -; J gene: TRBJ2-7; CDR3 protein: CASRDYSLGSYEQYF; CDR3 DNA: TGTGCCAGCAGGGATTATTCTCTCGGATCCTACGAGCAGTACTTC
V gene: TRBV7-6; clone size: many; D gene: TRBD2; J gene: TRBJ2-1; CDR3 protein: CASSLRSGDLAYNEQFF; CDR3 DNA: TGTGCCAGCAGCTTACGAAGCGGGGACCTTGCCTACAATGAGCAGTTCTTC
V gene: TRBV10-2; clone size: -; D gene: -; J gene: TRBJ2-1; CDR3 protein: CASTKRLRERYGEQFF; CDR3 DNA: TGCGCCAGCACCAAAAGACTCCGGGAGCGTTACGGAGAGCAGTTCTTC
V gene: TRBV7-4; clone size: -; D gene: -; J gene: TRBJ2-2; CDR3 protein: CASSLTRSGELFF; CDR3 DNA: TGTGCCAGCAGCCTCACTAGATCCGGGGAGCTGTTTTTT
V gene: TRBV7-7; clone size: few; D gene: -; J gene: TRBJ2-5; CDR3 protein: CASSLGSRGETQYF; CDR3 DNA: TGTGCCAGCAGCTTAGGGTCCAGGGGAGAGACCCAGTACTTC
V gene: TRBV19; clone size: -; D gene: TRBD2; J gene: TRBJ2-1; CDR3 protein: CASSIRASGDNEQFF; CDR3 DNA: TGTGCCAGTAGTATTCGCGCTAGCGGGGACAATGAGCAGTTCTTC
V gene: TRBV11-1; clone size: -; D gene: -; J gene: TRBJ1-1; CDR3 protein: CASSPHPLQENTEAFF; CDR3 DNA: TGTGCCAGCAGCCCCCACCCCCTACAAGAGAACACTGAAGCTTTCTTT
V gene: TRBV6-8; clone size: -; D gene: TRBD2; J gene: TRBJ2-1; CDR3 protein: CASRQGTSLNNEQFF; CDR3 DNA: TGTGCCAGCAGGCAAGGGACTAGCCTTAACAATGAGCAGTTCTTC
V gene: TRBV7-9; clone size: -; D gene: -; J gene: TRBJ1-2; CDR3 protein: CASSSFKDVVTF; CDR3 DNA: TGTGCCAGCAGCTCCTTTAAGGACGTGGTAACCTTC
V gene: TRBV7-2; clone size: once; D gene: -; J gene: TRBJ2-3; CDR3 protein: CASSPRGGLARDTQYF; CDR3 DNA: TGTGCCAGCAGCCCAAGGGGGGGCCTAGCGCGGGATACGCAGTATTTT
V gene: TRBV7-9; clone size: -; D gene: TRBD1; J gene: TRBJ2-7; CDR3 protein: CASSHSWDRAYEQYF; CDR3 DNA: TGTGCCAGCAGCCATTCATGGGACAGGGCCTACGAGCAGTACTTC
V gene: TRBV7-8; clone size: -; D gene: TRBD2; J gene: TRBJ2-1; CDR3 protein: CASSQTSSTHNEQFF; CDR3 DNA: TGTGCCAGCAGCCAGACTAGCTCGACTCACAATGAGCAGTTCTTC
V gene: TRBV19; clone size: few; D gene: -; J gene: TRBJ2-5; CDR3 protein: CASRYSSKAETQYF; CDR3 DNA: TGTGCCAGTAGGTATTCGTCGAAGGCAGAGACCCAGTACTTC
V gene: TRBV20-1; clone size: -; D gene: -; J gene: TRBJ1-2; CDR3 protein: CSAREQSNAYTF; CDR3 DNA: TGCAGTGCTAGAGAACAGAGTAATGCCTACACCTTC
V gene: TRBV11-2; clone size: -; D gene: -; J gene: TRBJ2-5; CDR3 protein: CASSSRGSGGRETQYF; CDR3 DNA: TGTGCCAGCAGCTCTAGGGGTAGTGGGGGCAGAGAGACCCAGTACTTC
V gene: TRBV6-5; clone size: -; D gene: -; J gene: TRBJ1-2; CDR3 protein: CASSYSRGSYTF; CDR3 DNA: TGTGCCAGCAGTTACTCGAGGGGAAGCTACACCTTC
V gene: TRBV19; clone size: -; D gene: TRBD1; J gene: TRBJ1-1; CDR3 protein: CASFYRDRGIAFF; CDR3 DNA: TGTGCCAGTTTTTACCGGGACAGGGGGATAGCTTTCTTT
V gene: TRBV5-1; clone size: -; D gene: -; J gene: TRBJ2-2; CDR3 protein: CASSIRSGAGELFF; CDR3 DNA: TGCGCCAGCAGTATAAGGTCAGGGGCCGGGGAGCTGTTTTTT
V gene: TRBV5-4; clone size: -; D gene: -; J gene: TRBJ2-7; CDR3 protein: CASSLVIGEQVVTYEQYF; CDR3 DNA: TGTGCCAGCAGCTTGGTAATTGGGGAACAGGTCGTCACCTACGAGCAGTACTTC
V gene: TRBV28; clone size: -; D gene: TRBD2; J gene: TRBJ2-5; CDR3 protein: CASSQAGGARETQYF; CDR3 DNA: TGTGCCAGCAGTCAAGCGGGGGGCGCAAGGGAGACCCAGTACTTC
V gene: TRBV7-9; clone size: few; D gene: -; J gene: TRBJ2-2; CDR3 protein: CASSTTTSTGELFF; CDR3 DNA: TGTGCCAGCAGCACCACCACCAGCACCGGGGAGCTGTTTTTT
V gene: TRBV9; clone size: few; D gene: TRBD2; J gene: TRBJ2-7; CDR3 protein: CASSPRTSSYEQYF; CDR3 DNA: TGTGCCAGCAGCCCAAGGACTAGCTCCTACGAGCAGTACTTC
V gene: TRBV12-3/TRBV12-4; clone size: few; D gene: TRBD2; J gene: TRBJ2-2; CDR3 protein: CASTPLAGGYTGELFF; CDR3 DNA: TGTGCCAGCACCCCACTAGCGGGGGGGTACACCGGGGAGCTGTTTTTT
V gene: TRBV24-1; clone size: few; D gene: -; J gene: TRBJ2-3; CDR3 protein: CATGRTSTDTQYF; CDR3 DNA: TGTGCGACAGGTCGGACATCCACAGATACGCAGTATTTT
V gene: TRBV7-2; clone size: -; D gene: -; J gene: TRBJ2-1; CDR3 protein: CASSLTQYNEQFF; CDR3 DNA: TGTGCCAGCAGCTTAACGCAGTACAATGAGCAGTTCTTC
V gene: TRBV5-4; clone size: -; D gene: -; J gene: TRBJ2-5; CDR3 protein: CASTPGGQVETQYF; CDR3 DNA: TGTGCCAGCACCCCGGGGGGACAGGTGGAGACCCAGTACTTC
V gene: TRBV7-8; clone size: many; D gene: TRBD1; J gene: TRBJ1-2; CDR3 protein: CASSLARDSYLVGYTF; CDR3 DNA: TGTGCCAGCAGCTTAGCGCGGGACAGCTATTTGGTCGGCTACACCTTC
V gene: TRBV7-2; clone size: many; D gene: -; J gene: TRBJ2-6; CDR3 protein: CASSLRVSGRAAGANVLTF; CDR3 DNA: TGTGCCAGCAGCTTAAGGGTATCGGGCAGAGCCGCTGGGGCCAACGTCCTGACTTTC
V gene: TRBV12-3/TRBV12-4; clone size: -; D gene: TRBD2; J gene: TRBJ2-3; CDR3 protein: CASSSLGLAGTDTQYF; CDR3 DNA: TGTGCCAGCAGTTCCTTGGGACTAGCGGGCACAGATACGCAGTATTTT
V gene: TRBV24-1; clone size: few; D gene: TRBD1; J gene: TRBJ1-3; CDR3 protein: CATSEWTGNTIYF; CDR3 DNA: TGTGCCACCAGTGAGTGGACAGGGAACACCATATATTTT
V gene: TRBV19; clone size: few; D gene: TRBD1; J gene: TRBJ1-1; CDR3 protein: CASIPGQGNTEAFF; CDR3 DNA: TGTGCCAGCATTCCGGGACAGGGAAACACTGAAGCTTTCTTT
V gene: TRBV7-8; clone size: -; D gene: -; J gene: TRBJ2-5; CDR3 protein: CASSSPNRDRLKTQYF; CDR3 DNA: TGTGCCAGCAGCTCACCCAACCGAGACAGGTTAAAGACCCAGTACTTC
V gene: TRBV7-2; clone size: many; D gene: TRBD1; J gene: TRBJ2-2; CDR3 protein: CASSPTGTANTGELFF; CDR3 DNA: TGTGCCAGCAGCCCCACCGGGACAGCGAACACCGGGGAGCTGTTTTTT
V gene: TRBV2; clone size: -; D gene: -; J gene: TRBJ1-2; CDR3 protein: CASRESMAALRFRYTF; CDR3 DNA: TGTGCCAGCAGGGAGAGTATGGCAGCTCTTCGATTTCGCTACACCTTC
V gene: TRBV15; clone size: -; D gene: TRBD1; J gene: TRBJ1-1; CDR3 protein: CATSSRGTDSSEAFF; CDR3 DNA: TGTGCCACCAGCAGCCGCGGGACAGATTCATCTGAAGCTTTCTTT
V gene: TRBV6-2/TRBV6-3; clone size: -; D gene: -; J gene: TRBJ1-6; CDR3 protein: CASSLQTGVWDSPLHF; CDR3 DNA: TGTGCCAGCAGTTTACAGACAGGAGTATGGGATTCACCCCTCCACTTT
V gene: TRBV7-2; clone size: many; D gene: -; J gene: TRBJ2-1; CDR3 protein: CASSFGLLGDEQFF; CDR3 DNA: TGTGCCAGCAGCTTCGGCCTATTAGGGGATGAGCAGTTCTTC
V gene: TRBV29-1; clone size: few; D gene: TRBD2; J gene: TRBJ2-5; CDR3 protein: CSVSTTSGREETQYF; CDR3 DNA: TGCAGCGTTTCTACGACTAGCGGGAGGGAAGAGACCCAGTACTTC